What follows are 20 T cell receptor beta chains derived from one specimen sequenced in a study of CD8 T cells in Susac syndrome. Reverse transcription of about 0.45 to 1 ug RNA was carried out with random hexamers. Each CDR3 protein is one row after TCRdb ran MiXCR on the immunoSEQ multiplex PCR reads. Altogether roughly 200,000 distinct CDR3 sequences are present, roughly 94% being singletons, with the ten largest covering 0.1% to 0.12%. Specimen: CD4+ T cells from PBMCs. All receptors derive from a human donor with Susac syndrome.

A few counts support this clonotype. V gene TRBV5-4 combines with J gene TRBJ1-4; D is uncertain. Germline V CDR1 and CDR2: SGHNT, YYREEE (reference sequence). The V end lost 2 bases, the J end lost 0 bases, and 11 bases lay between the germline ends. The CDR3 covers 16 residues. CDR3 coding DNA: TGTGCCAGCAGCTTCACCAGTACAGCAACTAATGAAAAACTGTTTTTT. It codes for CASSFTSTATNEKLFF.

The chain carries TRBV12-3 or TRBV12-4 and TRBJ2-5; D possibly matches TRBD1 or TRBD2 (6 bases each). Trimming took off 5 bases at V and 1 base at J, with 29 bases between the two ends. The CDR3 is 20 amino acids. The CDR3 sequence: CASSALPGTPKLGAQETQYF. CDR3 coding DNA: TGTGCCAGCAGTGCCTTACCCGGGACTCCAAAACTGGGGGCCCAAGAGACCCAGTACTTC.

The rearrangement joins TRBV20-1 to TRBJ2-5; the D is unclear. The germline CDR1 and CDR2 sequences are DFQATT and SNEGSKA (reference sequence). The CDR3 totals 15 residues. V was clipped by 2 bases and J by 0 bases, with 13 bases between them. The CDR3 reads CSARSSSPYQETQYF. CDR3 DNA: TGCAGTGCTAGAAGTTCCTCTCCGTACCAAGAGACCCAGTACTTC.

V gene TRBV10-1 combines with J gene TRBJ2-2; no clear D. With 6 bases removed from V and 7 bases from J, the gap between germline ends came to 6 bases. CDR3 length equals 11 residues. CDR1 WNHNN and CDR2 SYGVQD come from the germline V gene (reference sequence). DNA of the CDR3: TGCGCCAGCAGCGGTAACGGGGAGCTGTTTTTT. Encoded protein: CASSGNGELFF.

The chain carries TRBV12-5 and TRBJ2-1; D might be TRBD1 (6 bases). The CDR3 loop spans 13 amino acids. Looked up from germline, CDR1 is LGHNT and CDR2 is FRNRAP. Trimming took off 8 bases at V and 0 bases at J, with 8 bases between the two ends. CDR3 sequence (DNA): TGTGCTAGTAGCAGGGGCTCCTACAATGAGCAGTTCTTC. Encoded protein: CASSRGSYNEQFF.

The genes are TRBV20-1 and TRBJ1-1, with D possibly matching TRBD1 (6 bases). Germline assignment: CDR1 DFQATT and CDR2 SNEGSKA (reference sequence). The V end was cut by 6 bases, the J end by 1 base, with 15 bases between. This CDR3 contains 14 residues. The DNA of the CDR3 is TGCAGTGCCCTCACCCAGGGGAGGAACACTGAAGCTTTCTTT. This translates into CSALTQGRNTEAFF.

The chain carries TRBV11-2 and TRBJ1-2, with D unresolved. CDR1 SGHAT and CDR2 FQNNGV come from the germline V gene. CDR3 size: 13 residues. V dropped 1 base and J dropped 4 bases, with 7 bases sitting between them. In DNA form, the CDR3 reads TGTGCCAGCAGCTTAGGGGGAGGCTATGGCTACACCTTC. Protein product: CASSLGGGYGYTF.

This chain links TRBV7-9 with TRBJ1-5, with D possibly being TRBD1 (6 bases). Germline CDR1 and CDR2: SEHNR and FQNEAQ (reference sequence). CDR3 size: 15 residues. The V and J ends lost 4 bases and 2 bases respectively, with 12 bases between them. The CDR3 DNA reads as TGTGCCAGCAGCTCCACAGGGAATGGCAATCAGCCCCAGCATTTT. Amino acid sequence: CASSSTGNGNQPQHF.

V usage is TRBV7-4 and J usage is TRBJ1-5, with 7 bases fitting TRBD1. The CDR3 sequence is 14 residues long. Trimming at V came to 5 bases and at J to 3 bases, leaving 4 bases not matched to a gene. The V gene's germline CDR1 is SGHVT and CDR2 SQSDAQ. As DNA, the CDR3 is TGTGCCAGCAGCCCTGGGACAGCCAATCAGCCCCAGCATTTT. It encodes CASSPGTANQPQHF. The full variable domain, completed using reference TRBV7-4 and TRBJ1-5, is GAGVSQSPRYKVAKRGRDVALRCDSISGHVTLYWYRQTLGQGSEVLTYSQSDAQRDKSGRPSGRFSAERPERSVSTLKIQRTEQGDSAVYLCASSPGTANQPQHFGDGTRLSIL.

V gene TRBV12-3 or TRBV12-4 combines with J gene TRBJ1-5; D is possibly TRBD1 (5 bases). The CDR3 has 15 residues. Trimming took off 5 bases at V and 4 bases at J, with 15 bases between the two ends. The CDR3 spells CASSPDSKGNQPQHF. CDR3 sequence (DNA): TGTGCCAGCAGTCCAGATTCAAAGGGGAATCAGCCCCAGCATTTT.

In this sample, this clonotype turned up once. In DNA, the CDR3 is TGTGCCAGCAGCTTAGTAGGGGTCGGGGAGTCACCCCTCCACTTT. Protein: CASSLVGVGESPLHF. V is TRBV7-6 and J is TRBJ1-6; D is perhaps TRBD1 (5 bases). CDR3 length: 15 amino acids. Germline CDR1 reads SGHVS; CDR2 reads FNYEAQ. V lost 1 base and J lost 10, with 14 bases in between.

The gene calls are TRBV20-1 and TRBJ2-3; D is ambiguous. The CDR3 totals 14 residues. Per germline, CDR1 DFQATT and CDR2 SNEGSKA (reference sequence). V lost 5 bases to trimming and J lost 0 bases, with 12 bases between them. The CDR3 DNA reads TGCAGTGCTCTGGCGGAAGTTAGCACAGATACGCAGTATTTT. Encoded protein: CSALAEVSTDTQYF.

V usage is TRBV7-2 and J usage is TRBJ2-7; D possibly corresponds to TRBD1 (6 bases). This CDR3 is 13 amino acids long. V gave up 5 bases and J gave up 6 bases, with 14 bases separating them. CDR1 is SGHTA, CDR2 FQGNSA, per germline. CDR3 loop: CASSPQGEGEQYF. The CDR3 region has the DNA TGTGCCAGCAGCCCACAGGGAGAAGGCGAGCAGTACTTC.

This clonotype has just one count. The CDR3 is CASRIGPGDYGYTF. Here the CDR3 DNA reads TGTGCCAGCAGAATCGGGCCTGGGGACTATGGCTACACCTTC. This sequence joins TRBV12-3 or TRBV12-4 and TRBJ1-2; D unclear. This CDR3 is built from 14 residues. Trimming pared 6 bases from V and 3 bases from J, leaving 14 bases between.

The rearrangement joins TRBV20-1 to TRBJ2-5, with TRBD2 as a possible D gene (5 bases). CDR1 and CDR2 from the germline V gene are DFQATT and SNEGSKA (reference sequence). The V end lost 5 bases, the J end lost 1 base, and 8 bases lay between the germline ends. CDR3 length: 12 residues. The CDR3 reads CSAPAVQETQYF. The CDR3 DNA sequence: TGCAGTGCTCCAGCGGTCCAAGAGACCCAGTACTTC.

The rearrangement links TRBV7-9 to TRBJ1-1, with D possibly matching TRBD1 (5 bases). Trimming removed 4 bases from V and 7 bases from J, with 13 bases in between. Germline CDR1 is SEHNR and CDR2 is FQNEAQ (reference sequence). This CDR3 spans 13 amino acids. CDR3 region: CASSSQGGGEAFF. CDR3 DNA sequence: TGTGCCAGCAGCTCCCAGGGCGGGGGTGAAGCTTTCTTT.

The V gene is TRBV7-6, the J gene TRBJ2-7, with 7 bases lining up with TRBD1. The CDR3 is 12 residues long. With 3 bases clipped from V and 5 bases from J, the junction kept 1 base outside the gene matches. Germline loops: CDR1 SGHVS, CDR2 FNYEAQ. CDR3 nucleotide sequence: TGTGCCAGCAGCTTCGGGACAGACGAGCAGTACTTC. It yields the protein CASSFGTDEQYF. Looking up the rest from reference TRBV7-6 and TRBJ2-7 gives the full variable domain: GAGVSQSPRYKVTKRGQDVALRCDPISGHVSLYWYRQALGQGPEFLTYFNYEAQQDKSGLPNDRFSAERPEGSISTLTIQRTEQRDSAMYRCASSFGTDEQYFGPGTRLTVT.

The J gene is TRBJ2-7, the V gene TRBV18, with 8 bases lining up with TRBD1. The length of the CDR3 is 15 residues. CDR1 is KGHSH and CDR2 is LQKENI in the germline V gene. V dropped 1 base and J dropped 5; count of bases not matched to a gene: 7. The CDR3 loop reads CASSPHPQGVHEQYF. As DNA, the CDR3 is TGTGCCAGCTCACCACACCCACAGGGGGTCCACGAGCAGTACTTC.

CDR3 DNA sequence: TGTGCCAGCTCAGGGACAGGAGACAATGAGCAGTTCTTC. Protein product: CASSGTGDNEQFF. The chain links TRBV18 to TRBJ2-1; TRBD1 matches 8 bases. Germline values: CDR1 KGHSH, CDR2 LQKENI. This CDR3 contains 13 residues. V shed 5 bases, J shed 5 bases, and the junction held 2 bases outside the gene matches.

The chain recombines TRBV9 with TRBJ1-2, with 7 bases fitting TRBD1. Germline values: CDR1 SGDLS, CDR2 YYNGEE. The CDR3 is 13 residues long. Trimming removed 2 bases from V and 7 bases from J; junction bases left unmatched: 5. The CDR3 DNA reads TGTGCCAGCAGCGTCGACAGGGCGGGTGGCTACACCTTC. It encodes CASSVDRAGGYTF.